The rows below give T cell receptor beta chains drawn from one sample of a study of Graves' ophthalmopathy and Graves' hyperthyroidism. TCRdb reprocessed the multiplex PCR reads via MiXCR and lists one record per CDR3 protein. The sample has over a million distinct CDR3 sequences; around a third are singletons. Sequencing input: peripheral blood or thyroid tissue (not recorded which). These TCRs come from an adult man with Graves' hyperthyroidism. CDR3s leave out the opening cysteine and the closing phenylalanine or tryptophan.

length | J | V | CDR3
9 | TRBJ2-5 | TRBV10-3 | ATEGQETQY
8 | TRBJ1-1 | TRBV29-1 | SGLVTEAF
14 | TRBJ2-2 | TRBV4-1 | ASSQDSQTSTGELF
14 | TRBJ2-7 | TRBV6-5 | ASAMEGQPSSYEQY
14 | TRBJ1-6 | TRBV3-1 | ASSQLVGQGYSPLH
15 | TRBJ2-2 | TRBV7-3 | ASSPTSGGANTGELF
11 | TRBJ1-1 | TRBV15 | ATSRDRVTEAF
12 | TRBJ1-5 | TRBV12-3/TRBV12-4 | ASSLAGGPQPQH
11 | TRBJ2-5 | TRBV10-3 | AISESGGETQY
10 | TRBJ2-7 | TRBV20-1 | SARFELYEQY
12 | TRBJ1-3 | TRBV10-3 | AISESSYGYTIY
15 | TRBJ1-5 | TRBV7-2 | ASSRSSTSPGNQPQH
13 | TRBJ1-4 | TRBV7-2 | ASSKNRQENEKLF
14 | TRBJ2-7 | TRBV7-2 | ASSLRASGGRSEQY
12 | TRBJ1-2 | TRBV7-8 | ASSPQTGHYGYT
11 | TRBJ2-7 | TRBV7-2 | ASRGTSGSGQY